Listed below are T cell receptor beta chains from one sample, sequenced in a study of T cell changes during pregnancy in multiple sclerosis. Using immunoSEQ multiplex PCR, the repertoire was profiled, and TCRdb retains in-frame clones only, with some absent. The table shows tens of thousands of clones, with 92% occurring only once. This specimen was CD4+ T cells from peripheral blood mononuclear cells, taken before pregnancy. Receptor source: a female donor with multiple sclerosis, enrolled in a pregnancy study. CDR3s include the opening cysteine and the closing phenylalanine or tryptophan. A row's size may be missing; if present it is once, few, many or a size class.

clone size: .; V gene: TRBV4-1; CDR3 protein: CASSQDQAGYSTDTQYF
clone size: .; V gene: TRBV30; CDR3 protein: CACLTGGKQFF
clone size: .; V gene: TRBV5-1; CDR3 protein: CASSLTTRGYNTGELFF
clone size: .; V gene: TRBV7-2; CDR3 protein: CASSPPGIGTDTQYF
clone size: .; V gene: TRBV28; CDR3 protein: CASSRGHNEQFF
clone size: .; V gene: TRBV19; CDR3 protein: CASSPTGGNIDEQYF
clone size: .; V gene: TRBV2; CDR3 protein: CASSRQNTNEKLFF
clone size: .; V gene: TRBV11-1; CDR3 protein: CASSLAGAFEQYF
clone size: once; V gene: TRBV9; CDR3 protein: CASSARDRGLPHLHF
clone size: .; V gene: TRBV7-2; CDR3 protein: CASSSLDRGNQPQHF
clone size: .; V gene: TRBV7-2; CDR3 protein: CASSLLGSGTYEQYF
clone size: few; V gene: TRBV2; CDR3 protein: CASSNSGRATETQYF
clone size: .; V gene: TRBV18; CDR3 protein: CASSPRAGHFSYEQYF
clone size: .; V gene: TRBV18; CDR3 protein: CASSDRGPGNTEAFF
clone size: once; V gene: TRBV9; CDR3 protein: CASSGTGTSGRGSYNEQFF
clone size: .; V gene: TRBV7-8; CDR3 protein: CASSFGSPTDTQYF
clone size: once; V gene: TRBV5-1; CDR3 protein: CASSLPSGTGGIGELFF
clone size: .; V gene: TRBV19; CDR3 protein: CASSVPLAGGGNEQFF
clone size: .; V gene: TRBV7-2; CDR3 protein: CASSYAGTGGHEQYF
clone size: .; V gene: TRBV9; CDR3 protein: CASSEHGNYEQYF
clone size: .; V gene: TRBV6-5; CDR3 protein: CASSYSAGNGYTF
clone size: .; V gene: TRBV6-6; CDR3 protein: CASRIGGGVTYEQYF
clone size: .; V gene: TRBV4-2; CDR3 protein: CASSRTGASYEQYF
clone size: .; V gene: TRBV6-1; CDR3 protein: CASSEAVNEGHRELFF
clone size: .; V gene: TRBV9; CDR3 protein: CASSRGTSGHPYNEQFF
clone size: .; V gene: TRBV10-3; CDR3 protein: CAIKAATNEKLFF
clone size: .; V gene: TRBV19; CDR3 protein: CASSRTGTNTGELFF
clone size: .; V gene: TRBV5-8; CDR3 protein: CASSLFWGGRNMNTEAFF
clone size: once; V gene: TRBV28; CDR3 protein: CASSPHRAQGAWQPQHF
clone size: .; V gene: TRBV10-3; CDR3 protein: CAISQLAGSTDTQYF
clone size: .; V gene: TRBV5-5; CDR3 protein: CASSLDGVRKETQYF
clone size: .; V gene: TRBV28; CDR3 protein: CASSLLAGVGDTQYF
clone size: once; V gene: TRBV5-1; CDR3 protein: CASSASGSSGETQYF
clone size: .; V gene: TRBV9; CDR3 protein: CASSGYTGNEAFF
clone size: .; V gene: TRBV5-4; CDR3 protein: CASSFQGANEKLFF
clone size: once; V gene: TRBV5-1; CDR3 protein: CASSLAPYTEAFF
clone size: .; V gene: TRBV2; CDR3 protein: CASSYRGPGELFF
clone size: .; V gene: TRBV2; CDR3 protein: CASSVLAGRNEQFF
clone size: .; V gene: TRBV10-3; CDR3 protein: CAISVSGETQYF
clone size: .; V gene: TRBV27; CDR3 protein: CASRTEGERDGYTF
clone size: once; V gene: TRBV5-4; CDR3 protein: CASSKGTGKETQYF
clone size: .; V gene: TRBV7-3; CDR3 protein: CASSYSGDEQFF
clone size: .; V gene: TRBV10-2; CDR3 protein: CASSQGANVLTF
clone size: .; V gene: TRBV2; CDR3 protein: CASSPTASRSGANVLTF
clone size: .; V gene: TRBV7-2; CDR3 protein: CASSSPPVPMPYF
clone size: once; V gene: TRBV28; CDR3 protein: CASSLAGREVYEQYF
clone size: .; V gene: TRBV27; CDR3 protein: CASSDRGTAQETQYF
clone size: .; V gene: TRBV5-1; CDR3 protein: CASNIRGDGELFF
clone size: .; V gene: TRBV11-2; CDR3 protein: CASSLGLAGGGAFF
clone size: .; V gene: TRBV7-9; CDR3 protein: CASTPLTGSGYTF
clone size: .; V gene: TRBV11-3; CDR3 protein: CASSLVGTSGQETQYF
clone size: few; V gene: TRBV28; CDR3 protein: CASRSSGQEYGYTF
clone size: few; V gene: TRBV5-1; CDR3 protein: CASSFSGSSYEQYF
clone size: .; V gene: TRBV7-2; CDR3 protein: CASRRTSSSSYNEQFF
clone size: once; V gene: TRBV5-4; CDR3 protein: CASSLGASGINEQFF
clone size: .; V gene: TRBV5-4; CDR3 protein: CASSGDRGDETQYF
clone size: .; V gene: TRBV19; CDR3 protein: CASSKPTGLNSGNTIYF
clone size: once; V gene: TRBV9; CDR3 protein: CASSVEQEPSYEQYF
clone size: .; V gene: TRBV29-1; CDR3 protein: CSVTGGSQETQYF
clone size: once; V gene: TRBV29-1; CDR3 protein: CSVAPANEQFF